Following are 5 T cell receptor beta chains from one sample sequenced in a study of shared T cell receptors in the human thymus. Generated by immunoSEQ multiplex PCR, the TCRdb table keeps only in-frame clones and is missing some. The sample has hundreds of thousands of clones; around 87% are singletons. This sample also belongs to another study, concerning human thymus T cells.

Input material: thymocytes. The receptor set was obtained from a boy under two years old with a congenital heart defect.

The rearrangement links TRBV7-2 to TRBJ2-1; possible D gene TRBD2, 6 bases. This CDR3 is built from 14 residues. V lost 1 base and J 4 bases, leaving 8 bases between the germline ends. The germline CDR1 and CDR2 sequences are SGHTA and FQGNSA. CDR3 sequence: CASSLGTMYNEQFF. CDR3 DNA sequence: TGTGCCAGCAGCTTAGGGACTATGTACAATGAGCAGTTCTTC.

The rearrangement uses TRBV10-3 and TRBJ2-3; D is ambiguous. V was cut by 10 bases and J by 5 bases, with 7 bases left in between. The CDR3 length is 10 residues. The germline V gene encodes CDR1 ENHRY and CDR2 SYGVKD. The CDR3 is CATYLDTQYF. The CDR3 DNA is TGTGCCACCTACTTAGATACGCAGTATTTT.

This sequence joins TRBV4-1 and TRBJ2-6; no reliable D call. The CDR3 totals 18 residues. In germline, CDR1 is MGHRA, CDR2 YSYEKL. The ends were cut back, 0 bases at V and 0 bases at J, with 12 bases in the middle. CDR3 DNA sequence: TGCGCCAGCAGCCAAGATGAACGCAGGTTCTCTGGGGCCAACGTCCTGACTTTC. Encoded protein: CASSQDERRFSGANVLTF.

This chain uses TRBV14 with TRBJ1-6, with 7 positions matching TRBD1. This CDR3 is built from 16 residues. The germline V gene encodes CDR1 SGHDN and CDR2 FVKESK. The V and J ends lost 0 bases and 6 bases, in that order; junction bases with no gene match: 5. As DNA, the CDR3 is TGTGCCAGCAGCCAAGAAAGGGGGGACAGTAATTCACCCCTCCACTTT. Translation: CASSQERGDSNSPLHF.

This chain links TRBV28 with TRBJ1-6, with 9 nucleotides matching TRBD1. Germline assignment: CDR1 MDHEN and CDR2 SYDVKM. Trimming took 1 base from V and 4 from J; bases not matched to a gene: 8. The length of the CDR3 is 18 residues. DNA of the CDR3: TGTGCCAGCAGTTTATCTCGACAGGGGGGTTGGTATAATTCACCCCTCCACTTT. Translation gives CASSLSRQGGWYNSPLHF.